This T cell receptor beta chain derives from a study of cytomegalovirus exposure and HLA in healthy donors. On the study more broadly: Unique TCRs from HLA-typed donors, 70 million to 100 million of them, were held in an early data release. The study, taken as a whole, reports: Available immune exposure information covered CMV serostatus only.

Researchers ran the PCR with 60 Vbeta and 13 Jbeta primers. Generated by immunoSEQ multiplex PCR, the TCRdb table keeps only in-frame clones and is missing some. The sample carries under 90,000 clones, approximately 67% recorded once. Germline V gene sequence: CDR1 SQVTM, CDR2 ANQGSEA. This CDR3 spans 13 amino acids. V dropped 3 bases and J dropped 7 bases, with 13 bases sitting between them. Points on this clone: Its specificity is unknown.

Sequenced input: PBMCs. The receptor's source is a man aged 35 to 55 in good health and CMV-seropositive. V is TRBV29-1 and J is TRBJ1-5, with D unresolved. The CDR3 reads CSVEEGGGQPQHF. CDR3 nucleotide sequence: TGCAGCGTTGAGGAGGGAGGTGGGCAGCCCCAGCATTTT.